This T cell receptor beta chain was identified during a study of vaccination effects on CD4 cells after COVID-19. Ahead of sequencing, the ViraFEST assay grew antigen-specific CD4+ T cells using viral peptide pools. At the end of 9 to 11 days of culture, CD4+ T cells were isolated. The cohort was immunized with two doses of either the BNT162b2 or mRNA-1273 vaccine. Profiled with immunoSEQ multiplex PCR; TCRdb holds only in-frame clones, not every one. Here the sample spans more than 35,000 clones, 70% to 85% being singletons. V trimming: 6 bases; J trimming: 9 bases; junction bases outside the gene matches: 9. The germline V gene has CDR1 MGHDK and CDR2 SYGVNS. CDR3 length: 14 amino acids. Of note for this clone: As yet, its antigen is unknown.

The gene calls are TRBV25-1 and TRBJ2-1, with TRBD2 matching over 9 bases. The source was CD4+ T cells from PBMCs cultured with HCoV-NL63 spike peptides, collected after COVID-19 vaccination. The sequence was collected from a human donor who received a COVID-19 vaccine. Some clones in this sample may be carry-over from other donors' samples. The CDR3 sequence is CASSFAGGLTEQFF. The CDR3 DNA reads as TGTGCCAGCAGCTTCGCGGGGGGGCTCACTGAGCAGTTCTTC.